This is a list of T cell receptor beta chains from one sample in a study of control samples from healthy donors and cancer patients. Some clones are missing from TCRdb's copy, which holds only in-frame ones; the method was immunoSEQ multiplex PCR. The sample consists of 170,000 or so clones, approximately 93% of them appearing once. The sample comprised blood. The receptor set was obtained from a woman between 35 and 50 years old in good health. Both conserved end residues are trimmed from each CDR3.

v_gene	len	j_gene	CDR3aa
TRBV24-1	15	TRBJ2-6	ATSDSREQTGANVLT
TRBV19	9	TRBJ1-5	ASSEGQPQH
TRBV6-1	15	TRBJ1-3	ASSEVGALVSGNTIY
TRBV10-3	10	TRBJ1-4	AISPTNEKLF
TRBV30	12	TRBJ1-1	AWSVRRTRGEAF
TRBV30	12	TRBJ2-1	AWTAGVSYNEQF
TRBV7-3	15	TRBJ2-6	ASSSIPGPSGANVLT
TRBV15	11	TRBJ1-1	ATSRDPGQRAF
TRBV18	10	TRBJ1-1	ASSPENTEAF
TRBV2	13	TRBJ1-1	ASSQYGTGNTEAF
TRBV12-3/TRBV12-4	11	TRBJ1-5	ASSRTVNQPQH
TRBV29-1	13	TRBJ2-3	STPFRGGPGDTQY
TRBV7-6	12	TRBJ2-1	ASSLGGSGGEQF
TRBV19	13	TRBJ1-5	ASSNPPGGGEPQH
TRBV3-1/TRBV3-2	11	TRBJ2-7	ASSQDRTYEQY
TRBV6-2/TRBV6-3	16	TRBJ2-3	ASSYSTVAAASTDTQY
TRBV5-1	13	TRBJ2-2	ASSLRQAGARELF
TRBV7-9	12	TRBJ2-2	ASSLDVRSGELF
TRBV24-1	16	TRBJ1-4	ATSDAGQAPIEIEKLF
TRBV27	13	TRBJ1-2	ASRPLASGDRGYT
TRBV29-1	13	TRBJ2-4	SVAGQELAKNIQY
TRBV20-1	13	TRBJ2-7	SASRPRQGPYEQY
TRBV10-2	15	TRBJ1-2	ASASPDSRRDGYGYT
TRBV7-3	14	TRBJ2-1	ASSYLAGGTYNEQF
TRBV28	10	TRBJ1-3	ASSFDRIAIY
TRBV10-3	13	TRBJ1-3	AISDLGTSGNTIY
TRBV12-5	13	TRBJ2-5	ASGLEGLAVRTQY
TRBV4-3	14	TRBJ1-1	ASSQGGYRGFTEAF
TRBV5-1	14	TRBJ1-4	ASSPGTGGISEKLF
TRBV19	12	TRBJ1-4	ASSIQGGNEKLF
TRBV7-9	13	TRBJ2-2	ASRRYGGNTGELF
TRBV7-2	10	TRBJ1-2	ASSTPGYGYT
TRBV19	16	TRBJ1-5	ASSIRVAGGYSNQPQH
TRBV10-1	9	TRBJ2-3	ASSETSSQY
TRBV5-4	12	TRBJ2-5	ASNLRGQEETQY
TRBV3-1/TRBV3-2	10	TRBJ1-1	ASSHNDAEAF
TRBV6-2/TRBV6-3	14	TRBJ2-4	ASSTVDRLAKNIQY
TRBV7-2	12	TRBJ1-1	ASSYTGVGTEAF
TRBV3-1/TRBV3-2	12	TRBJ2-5	ASSRVGPQETQY
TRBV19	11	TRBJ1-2	ASENRDNYGYT
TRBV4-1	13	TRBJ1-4	ASSQGQGYNEKLF
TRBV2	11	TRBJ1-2	ASSEAGIYGYT
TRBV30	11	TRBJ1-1	AWSKGTVTEAF
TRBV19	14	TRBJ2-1	ASSSRLAGGVNEQF
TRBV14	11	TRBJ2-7	ASSQDVGNEQY